The rows below give T cell receptor beta chains drawn from one sample of a study of blood T cell repertoires in COVID-19. Repertoires were generated with immunoSEQ multiplex PCR, while TCRdb's copy carries only in-frame clones and drops some. This table holds roughly 100,000 clones, roughly 81% found once. Sequenced input: peripheral blood. The receptors originated from an older man with COVID-19, enrolled during active disease. CDR3s include the opening cysteine and the closing phenylalanine or tryptophan. The D gene is left open where the match is weak. Size is omitted from some rows. Given values are once, few, many or a class for expanded clones.

j_call: TRBJ1-1
d_call: TRBD1
clone_size: -
v_call: TRBV28
cdr3_aa: CASSLTGGLLMNTEAFF
cdr3_nt: TGTGCCAGCAGCCTGACAGGGGGCCTACTAATGAACACTGAAGCTTTCTTT

j_call: TRBJ1-1
d_call: -
clone_size: -
v_call: TRBV18
cdr3_aa: CASSPGRGNTEAFF
cdr3_nt: TGTGCCAGCTCACCAGGTCGGGGGAACACTGAAGCTTTCTTT

j_call: TRBJ2-7
d_call: -
clone_size: -
v_call: TRBV10-3
cdr3_aa: CAIRALQGYEQYF
cdr3_nt: TGTGCCATCAGGGCACTACAGGGCTACGAGCAGTACTTC

j_call: TRBJ1-5
d_call: -
clone_size: -
v_call: TRBV6-2/TRBV6-3
cdr3_aa: CASSYSIGVGNQPQHF
cdr3_nt: TGTGCCAGCAGTTACTCGATAGGGGTTGGGAATCAGCCCCAGCATTTT

j_call: TRBJ1-5
d_call: -
clone_size: -
v_call: TRBV7-2
cdr3_aa: CASSFRRGPQHF
cdr3_nt: TGTGCCAGCAGCTTCAGGAGGGGGCCCCAGCATTTT

j_call: TRBJ2-7
d_call: TRBD2
clone_size: few
v_call: TRBV5-1
cdr3_aa: CASSLDSGSGYEQYF
cdr3_nt: TGCGCCAGCAGCTTGGATAGCGGGAGTGGGTACGAGCAGTACTTC

j_call: TRBJ2-3
d_call: TRBD2
clone_size: -
v_call: TRBV11-1
cdr3_aa: CASTSGISGSTYTQYF
cdr3_nt: TGTGCCAGCACCTCAGGGATTAGCGGGTCAACTTATACGCAGTATTTT

j_call: TRBJ2-5
d_call: -
clone_size: -
v_call: TRBV15
cdr3_aa: CATSTQAGVQETQYF
cdr3_nt: TGTGCCACCAGCACCCAGGCAGGGGTCCAAGAGACCCAGTACTTC

j_call: TRBJ1-4
d_call: TRBD1
clone_size: -
v_call: TRBV2
cdr3_aa: CASSGTGGAMVSLLFF
cdr3_nt: TGTGCCAGCAGTGGGACAGGGGGCGCGATGGTGAGCCTACTGTTTTTT

j_call: TRBJ2-3
d_call: TRBD1
clone_size: -
v_call: TRBV7-2
cdr3_aa: CASSQGQGTDTQYF
cdr3_nt: TGTGCCAGCAGCCAGGGACAGGGCACAGATACGCAGTATTTT

j_call: TRBJ2-6
d_call: TRBD1
clone_size: -
v_call: TRBV2
cdr3_aa: CASSDRVVGGANVLTF
cdr3_nt: TGTGCCAGCTCGGACAGGGTCGTGGGTGGGGCCAACGTCCTGACTTTC

j_call: TRBJ1-3
d_call: -
clone_size: -
v_call: TRBV28
cdr3_aa: CASSFAGRSGNTIYF
cdr3_nt: TGTGCCAGCAGTTTTGCAGGGCGCTCTGGAAACACCATATATTTT